The subject of this entry is one T cell receptor beta chain. What it binds is unknown. Trimming took 5 bases from V and 6 from J; bases not matched to a gene: 6. Germline loops: CDR1 SGHRS, CDR2 YFSETQ. The length of the CDR3 is 14 residues. The data stem from a study of naive and memory T cell subsets. Study results and caveats: Clonotypes here are unpaired alpha or beta chain sequences.

Overnight CMV lysate stimulation of fresh PBMCs defined donor CMV status by CD4+ IFNgamma. Four subsets defined by CD45RA and CD27 were sorted after CD3, CD4, CD8 and live/dead staining. Both TRBC1 and TRBC2 were covered by a beta constant-region primer of two equimolar oligonucleotides. Four rounds of PCR amplified the ligated cDNA using nested alpha and beta constant-region primers plus SP2. From the UMI-ligation and nested PCR reads, TCRdb called clonotypes with MiXCR, one entry per CDR3 protein. Of tens of thousands of distinct CDR3 sequences in the sample, around 14% were seen once. The TCR sequence derives from a human donor in good health. V and J are TRBV5-1 and TRBJ2-7; TRBD1 matches 12 bases. Specimen: central memory CD4+ T cells from blood. CDR3 coding DNA: TGCGCCAGCAGACCCGGGACAGGGGGCGGCGAGCAGTACTTC. Translated: CASRPGTGGGEQYF. The entire variable domain, with the rest obtained from reference TRBV5-1 and TRBJ2-7, is as follows: KAGVTQTPRYLIKTRGQQVTLSCSPISGHRSVSWYQQTPGQGLQFLFEYFSETQRNKGNFPGRFSGRQFSNSRSEMNVSTLELGDSALYLCASRPGTGGGEQYFGPGTRLTVT.